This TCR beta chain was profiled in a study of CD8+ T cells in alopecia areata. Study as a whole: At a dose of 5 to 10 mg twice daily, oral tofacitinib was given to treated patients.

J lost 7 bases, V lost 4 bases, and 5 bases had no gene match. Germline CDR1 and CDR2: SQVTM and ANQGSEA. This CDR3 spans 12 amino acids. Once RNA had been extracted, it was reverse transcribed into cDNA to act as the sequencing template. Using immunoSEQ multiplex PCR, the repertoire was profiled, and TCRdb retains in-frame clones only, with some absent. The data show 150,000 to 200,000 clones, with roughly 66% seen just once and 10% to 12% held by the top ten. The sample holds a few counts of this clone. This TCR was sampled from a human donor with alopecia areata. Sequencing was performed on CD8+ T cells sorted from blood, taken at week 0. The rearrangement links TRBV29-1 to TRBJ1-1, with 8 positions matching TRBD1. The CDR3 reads CSVGDRGNEAFF. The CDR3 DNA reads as TGCAGCGTTGGAGACAGGGGAAATGAAGCTTTCTTT.